The rows below give T cell receptor beta chains drawn from one sample of a study of blood T cell repertoires in COVID-19. The assay was immunoSEQ multiplex PCR, and TCRdb's table has in-frame clones only and misses some. The sample yields a few hundred thousand clones, 88% seen once. The sequencing input was peripheral blood. Source of these receptors: a woman aged 40 to 50 who had recovered from COVID-19. The CDR3 runs from the conserved cysteine through the conserved F or W. A D gene is named only where the DNA matches it firmly. Size is stated for part of the rows, as once, few or many counts, or as a class when the clone is expanded.

j_call: TRBJ1-2; v_call: TRBV7-2; clone_size: NA; d_call: NA; cdr3_nt: TGTGCCAGCAGCCTTACCCTCGGGGTCTATGGCTACACCTTC; cdr3_aa: CASSLTLGVYGYTF
j_call: TRBJ2-1; v_call: TRBV11-2; clone_size: NA; d_call: NA; cdr3_nt: TGTGCCAGCAGCTTGTGGCCTAGCGAAACCTACAATGAGCAGTTCTTC; cdr3_aa: CASSLWPSETYNEQFF
j_call: TRBJ1-2; v_call: TRBV5-1; clone_size: NA; d_call: TRBD1; cdr3_nt: TGCGCCAGCAGCCCGGGACAGGGCTGGGGCTACACCTTC; cdr3_aa: CASSPGQGWGYTF
j_call: TRBJ2-7; v_call: TRBV7-9; clone_size: NA; d_call: NA; cdr3_nt: TGTGCCAGCAGCTTAGGGGTTGAGGGGGATCCCTACGAGCAGTACTTC; cdr3_aa: CASSLGVEGDPYEQYF
j_call: TRBJ1-2; v_call: TRBV29-1; clone_size: NA; d_call: TRBD1; cdr3_nt: TGCAGCGGCCGACAGGGCGGGGGCTACACCTTC; cdr3_aa: CSGRQGGGYTF
j_call: TRBJ2-3; v_call: TRBV27; clone_size: once; d_call: TRBD2; cdr3_nt: TGTGCCAGCAGCGGGGGGGGTACGCAGTATTTT; cdr3_aa: CASSGGGTQYF
j_call: TRBJ2-2; v_call: TRBV7-6; clone_size: NA; d_call: TRBD2; cdr3_nt: TGTGCGCCAACCCCCTGGGGCGGGAGGGCACACACCGGGGAGCTGTTTTTT; cdr3_aa: CAPTPWGGRAHTGELFF
j_call: TRBJ2-1; v_call: TRBV14; clone_size: once; d_call: TRBD2; cdr3_nt: TGTGCCAGCAGCCAGGGGGGGGCCTACAATGAGCAGTTCTTC; cdr3_aa: CASSQGGAYNEQFF
j_call: TRBJ2-1; v_call: TRBV5-4; clone_size: NA; d_call: TRBD1; cdr3_nt: TGTGCCAGCAGCCCCGGGACAGGGGGCACAAATGAGCAGTTCTTC; cdr3_aa: CASSPGTGGTNEQFF
j_call: TRBJ2-1; v_call: TRBV12-5; clone_size: NA; d_call: TRBD2; cdr3_nt: TGTGCTAGTGGTTTGGTGGGGACTAGCCAATACAATGAGCAGTTCTTC; cdr3_aa: CASGLVGTSQYNEQFF
j_call: TRBJ2-4; v_call: TRBV6-2/TRBV6-3; clone_size: NA; d_call: TRBD2; cdr3_nt: TGTGCCAGCAGTTATCCCGGGACTACCATTCAGTACTTC; cdr3_aa: CASSYPGTTIQYF
j_call: TRBJ2-1; v_call: TRBV27; clone_size: NA; d_call: NA; cdr3_nt: TGTGCCAGCAGTCCGGCGGCCAACAATGAGCAGTTCTTC; cdr3_aa: CASSPAANNEQFF
j_call: TRBJ1-2; v_call: TRBV4-3; clone_size: NA; d_call: NA; cdr3_nt: TGCGCCAGCAGCCAAGAGGCCCGGGGGAGTAACTATGGCTACACCTTC; cdr3_aa: CASSQEARGSNYGYTF
j_call: TRBJ2-3; v_call: TRBV30; clone_size: few; d_call: TRBD2; cdr3_nt: TGTGCCTGGAGTGGTAGCGGGAGGGTGGGGTATTTT; cdr3_aa: CAWSGSGRVGYF